This T cell receptor (beta chain) was profiled in a study of T-cell reconstitution after alpha-beta-depleted transplantation in children. J lost 3 bases, V lost 10 bases, and 20 bases had no gene match. This CDR3 comprises 17 residues. Germline CDR1 SNHLY, CDR2 FYNNEI. The TCRbeta library was prepared with unique molecular identifiers. TCRdb used MiXCR to reprocess the PCR reads, holding one entry per CDR3 protein. The sample lists over 300,000 distinct CDR3 sequences; over 9% were seen once. The receptor was isolated from a human donor who donated a stem cell graft to a child with acute lymphoblastic leukemia. The rearrangement links TRBV2 to TRBJ2-7, with 8 nucleotides matching TRBD2. Sequenced material: PBMCs from the stem cell graft donor, taken from the stem cell graft. The CDR3 loop is CAIPWREDLPGDYEQYF. The CDR3 DNA sequence: TGTGCCATCCCTTGGCGGGAGGACCTCCCGGGGGACTACGAGCAGTACTTC.